This T cell receptor beta chain was recorded in a study of technical replicates of blood from several donors. V was pared by 1 base and J by 2 bases, with 12 bases of the junction left unmatched. Germline V CDR1 and CDR2: MGHRA, YSYEKL. The CDR3 runs to 18 residues. Sequencing used immunoSEQ multiplex PCR; TCRdb keeps in-frame clones, though not all of them. The repertoire holds fewer than 110,000 clones, around 96% seen once, with roughly 0.21% in the top ten. The receptor comes from a human donor in good health. The chain combines TRBV4-1 with TRBJ2-7; 9 bases line up with TRBD2. Sequences were obtained from T cells isolated from PBMCs. CDR3 loop: CASSQGVFFGGRAYEQYF. CDR3 sequence (DNA): TGCGCCAGCAGCCAAGGGGTGTTCTTCGGCGGGAGGGCCTACGAGCAGTACTTC.